The source of this T cell receptor (beta chain) is a study of tumor-infiltrating lymphocytes in primary liver carcinoma. Study details: Surgeons resected the patients' primary liver carcinomas. Between about 4 and 11 cm across, the tumors were all of stage T1-T3 N0M0. Findings and limits, study-wide: Between tumor regions, pairs overlapped more than tumor-adjacent and tumor-blood pairs did. Bulk samples went unsorted, so CD4+ and CD8+ repertoires were not compared.

Starting from roughly 540 ng of total RNA, TCR beta cDNA was produced with a primer in the constant region. Each TCR beta library was derived from three nested multiplex PCR rounds that employed slightly modified ARM-PCR. TRBV1-TRBV30 forward primers paired with a C-beta reverse primer were used in the first two PCR rounds, which ran roughly 9 cycles each. A single record per CDR3 protein comes from TCRdb applying MiXCR to the multiplex PCR reads. The sample shows roughly 330,000 distinct CDR3 sequences, less than 70% of them seen only once. This clonotype was counted a few times. Its antigen is undetermined. Unsorted whole blood yielded the blood RNA, and germline DNA was also extracted. Looked up from germline, CDR1 is MDHEN and CDR2 is SYDVKM. CDR3 length equals 13 residues. The ends were cut back, 6 bases at V and 5 bases at J, with 13 bases in the middle.

The rearrangement uses TRBV28 and TRBJ1-2, with D maybe TRBD1 (6 bases). The specimen sequenced was peripheral blood. The sequence derives from a man aged 35 to 55 with primary liver carcinoma and hepatitis B virus infection. The CDR3 reads CASRVTGVYGYTF. In DNA, the CDR3 is TGTGCCAGCAGGGTGACAGGAGTTTATGGCTACACCTTC.